The 31 T cell receptor beta chains below come from one sample, sequenced in a study of a mutant IDH1 vaccine in newly diagnosed glioma (dated by TCRdb to about 2021). These TCRs are of unknown antigen specificity. The library was built by means of the immunoSEQ multiplex PCR assay. Imported from immuneACCESS, the table was reduced by TCRdb to in-frame sequences with V and J called. These copies leave out some clones; in studies compared against another copy, an unresolved V gene accounts for under half, and the cause of the remainder is not known. Within this sample are roughly 40,000 clones, with approximately 90% of them counted one time only. The leading ten clones occupy 3.5% to 4% of the sample. The sample's time point label is to be understood as: week 23, last vaccination. Every vaccine dose consisted of 300 ug of a 20-mer mutant IDH1 peptide in Montanide, administered subcutaneously together with topical imiquimod.

The sequenced sample was PBMCs, obtained from a glioma patient whose treatment included an IDH1 peptide vaccine. The origin of the receptors is a man in his fifties or sixties with glioma.

The chain links TRBV6-1 to TRBJ1-2, with 7 bases fitting TRBD1. CDR3 size: 16 residues. The junction had 17 bases not matched to a gene; V was cut back by 4 bases and J by 9 bases. CDR1 and CDR2 from the germline V gene are MNHNS and SASEGT. The CDR3 spells CASSAGGGGTDSSYTF. The CDR3 nucleotides read TGTGCCAGCAGTGCTGGGGGTGGAGGGACAGATTCAAGCTACACCTTC.

As DNA, the CDR3 is TGTGCCAGCAGCGGTCGACAGGACGGCTACACCTTC. It is translated as CASSGRQDGYTF. The genes are TRBV21-1 and TRBJ1-2; TRBD1 is the table's D call, not checked against the DNA. TRBV21-1 has pseudogene status. There are 12 residues in the CDR3.

This clone is medium-sized (0.01 to 0.1%) by share. This chain links TRBV9 with TRBJ1-4; TRBD1 is a possible D gene (6 bases). From germline, CDR1 is SGDLS and CDR2 YYNGEE. V was pared by 0 bases and J by 4 bases, with 7 bases between. CDR3 length: 14 residues. This CDR3 is CASSVGGRNEKLFF. CDR3 nucleotides: TGTGCCAGCAGCGTAGGGGGGCGTAATGAAAAACTGTTTTTT.

J is TRBJ2-1 and V is TRBV4-1; a weak D match, TRBD2 (6 bases). CDR3 size: 17 residues. Trimming pared 1 base from V and 3 bases from J, leaving 16 bases between. Germline V gene sequence: CDR1 MGHRA, CDR2 YSYEKL. The CDR3 loop reads CASSQARRLGFYNEQFF. The CDR3 DNA reads TGCGCCAGCAGCCAAGCTCGGCGACTAGGATTCTACAATGAGCAGTTCTTC.

The chain employs TRBV29-1 and TRBJ1-2, with a weak D call TRBD1 (5 bases). CDR1 and CDR2 from the germline V gene are SQVTM and ANQGSEA. V lost 2 bases and J lost 4, with 14 bases in between. The CDR3 has 14 amino acids. The CDR3: CSVERGRNTYGYTF. The DNA for the CDR3 is TGCAGCGTTGAAAGGGGACGGAACACCTATGGCTACACCTTC. Full variable domain (missing parts from reference TRBV29-1 and TRBJ1-2): SAVISQKPSRDICQRGTSLTIQCQVDSQVTMMFWYRQQPGQSLTLIATANQGSEATYESGFVIDKFPISRPNLTFSTLTVSNMSPEDSSIYLCSVERGRNTYGYTFGSGTRLTVV.

The rearrangement links TRBV7-9 to TRBJ2-7, with D possibly matching TRBD2 (5 bases). The CDR3 runs to 14 residues. Germline loops: CDR1 SEHNR, CDR2 FQNEAQ (reference sequence). Between the trimmed V and J ends, which lost 1 base and 7 bases, there was a span of 14 bases. The CDR3 sequence is CASSLVRGSGEQYF. The CDR3 DNA sequence: TGTGCCAGCAGCTTAGTCAGAGGGTCGGGAGAGCAGTACTTC.

The chain uses TRBV5-1 and TRBJ2-2; possibly TRBD1 or TRBD2 for D (6 bases each). CDR1 is SGHRS, CDR2 YFSETQ, per germline. The CDR3 runs 15 residues. Between the trimmed V and J ends, which lost 4 bases and 6 bases, there was a span of 16 bases. The CDR3 bases are TGCGCCAGCAGCCGGGGGCTAGAAAGGGCCGGGGAGCTGTTTTTT. It encodes CASSRGLERAGELFF.

The chain combines TRBV5-1 with TRBJ1-2, with TRBD1 matching 10 bases. CDR1 SGHRS and CDR2 YFSETQ come from the germline V gene. Trimming cost V 3 bases and J 1 base; bases outside gene matches: 12. This CDR3 spans 18 amino acids. CDR3 loop: CASSSPSDRGRNNYGYTF. The CDR3, as DNA: TGCGCCAGCAGCTCCCCCTCTGACAGGGGGCGTAATAACTATGGCTACACCTTC.

This sequence joins TRBV10-3 and TRBJ2-5, with D perhaps TRBD2 (5 bases). This CDR3 is built from 12 residues. The germline gives CDR1 ENHRY, CDR2 SYGVKD. V lost 6 bases and J 1 base, leaving 6 bases between the germline ends. The CDR3 bases are TGTGCCATCAGGGCGGGCCAAGAGACCCAGTACTTC. This sequence encodes CAIRAGQETQYF.

The gene calls are TRBV4-1 and TRBJ1-1; TRBD1 might be the D (5 bases). The V gene's germline CDR1 is MGHRA and CDR2 YSYEKL. The CDR3 consists of 15 residues. V was pared by 3 bases and J by 0 bases, with 11 bases between. The CDR3 spells CASSQAAGVNTEAFF. The DNA of the CDR3 is TGCGCCAGCAGCCAGGCCGCGGGGGTGAACACTGAAGCTTTCTTT.

This clone has a single count. V gene TRBV5-6 combines with J gene TRBJ2-3; D not certain. Trimming removed 6 bases at V and 1 base at J, with 15 bases between. The CDR3 runs 15 residues. Per the germline V gene, CDR1 is SGHDT and CDR2 is YYEEEE. The CDR3 here is CASNTLPGRTDTQYF. CDR3 bases: TGTGCCAGCAACACTCTGCCGGGTCGCACAGATACGCAGTATTTT.

This clone appeared a single time. The rearrangement links TRBV9 to TRBJ2-3; 10 bases line up with TRBD1. The J segment lost 2 bases and the V segment lost 5 bases, leaving 8 bases of the junction unmatched. The CDR3 totals 16 residues. Germline V CDR1 and CDR2: SGDLS, YYNGEE. The CDR3 DNA reads as TGTGCCAGCAGTGACGGACAGGGGGGGTTCACAGATACGCAGTATTTT. It codes for CASSDGQGGFTDTQYF.

The rearrangement joins TRBV6-6 to TRBJ1-5; 8 bases are a match to TRBD1. Germline V lookup: CDR1 MNHNY, CDR2 SVGAGI (reference sequence). The J segment lost 6 bases and the V segment lost 7 bases, leaving 5 bases of the junction unmatched. CDR3 length: 13 residues. Here the CDR3 DNA reads TGTGCCAGCAATCAGGGGGCGAGTCAGCCCCAGCATTTT. Amino acid sequence: CASNQGASQPQHF.

J is TRBJ1-5 and V is TRBV15; perhaps TRBD1 as D (6 bases). CDR1 and CDR2 from the germline V gene are LNHNV and YYDKDF (reference sequence). The length of the CDR3 is 15 residues. Trimming stripped 3 bases from V and 5 bases from J, with 14 bases between. CDR3 nucleotides: TGTGCCACCAGCAGCCGCAGGGGCGCGGATCAGCCCCAGCATTTT. Translating it yields CATSSRRGADQPQHF.

The chain has TRBV5-1 and TRBJ2-6, with unresolved D. Germline V gene sequence: CDR1 SGHRS, CDR2 YFSETQ. The CDR3 runs 17 residues. The V gene lost 0 bases and the J gene lost 4 bases, with 14 bases spanning the gap. The CDR3 nucleotides are TGCGCCAGCAGCTTGGTCCCAGGTTTGACAGGGGCCAACGTCCTGACTTTC. Its translation is CASSLVPGLTGANVLTF.

V and J are TRBV19 and TRBJ2-7; no firm D call. The V gene's germline CDR1 is LNHDA and CDR2 SQIVND (reference sequence). V was trimmed by 4 bases and J by 7 bases, leaving 17 bases between them. The CDR3 runs 14 residues. The CDR3 protein is CASSTPGEGREQYF. Written as DNA, the CDR3 is TGTGCCAGTAGTACCCCGGGTGAAGGGCGTGAGCAGTACTTC.

This rearrangement joins TRBV28 to TRBJ1-2; D possibly corresponds to TRBD1 (5 bases). V was shortened by 5 bases and J by 0 bases, with 16 bases between the two germline ends. The germline V gene encodes CDR1 MDHEN and CDR2 SYDVKM. The CDR3 contains 16 residues. The CDR3 DNA sequence: TGTGCCAGCAGTCCCGGGACCTTCCTAACTAACTATGGCTACACCTTC. It is translated as CASSPGTFLTNYGYTF.

This rearrangement joins TRBV18 to TRBJ2-7; TRBD1 might be the D (5 bases). CDR1 and CDR2 from the germline V gene are KGHSH and LQKENI. Trimming left V 3 bases short and J 0 bases short, with 12 bases between. The CDR3 loop spans 15 amino acids. The CDR3 nucleotides read TGTGCCAGCTCACCGGACACGCTACACTCCTACGAGCAGTACTTC. Translation: CASSPDTLHSYEQYF.

The chain recombines TRBV9 with TRBJ2-5; 7 bases align to TRBD1. Germline assignment: CDR1 SGDLS and CDR2 YYNGEE. V shed 6 bases, J shed 5 bases, and the junction held 10 bases outside the gene matches. There are 14 residues in the CDR3. CDR3 bases: TGTGCCAGCACCAAAGTAGGGGGCGGCGAGACCCAGTACTTC. Translating gives CASTKVGGGETQYF.

The CDR3 DNA follows: TGTGCCAGCAGTGTTCGAAACACTGAAGCTTTCTTT. As protein: CASSVRNTEAFF. The rearrangement links TRBV6-1 to TRBJ1-1; the D is unclear. Germline V gives CDR1 MNHNS, CDR2 SASEGT. The CDR3 runs to 12 residues. Trimming shortened V by 4 bases and J by 2 bases, and 5 bases separated the two germline ends.

The chain carries TRBV11-2 and TRBJ2-2; D uncertain. Per the germline V gene, CDR1 is SGHAT and CDR2 is FQNNGV. The CDR3 has 15 residues. V lost 5 bases and J lost 5, with 15 bases in between. CDR3 residues: CASSPQALRTGELFF. CDR3 coding DNA: TGTGCCAGCAGCCCACAAGCCCTGCGAACCGGGGAGCTGTTTTTT. Looking up the rest from reference TRBV11-2 and TRBJ2-2 gives the full variable domain: EAGVAQSPRYKIIEKRQSVAFWCNPISGHATLYWYQQILGQGPKLLIQFQNNGVVDDSQLPKDRFSAERLKGVDSTLKIQPAKLEDSAVYLCASSPQALRTGELFFGEGSRLTVL.

This clone was recorded once. The chain is built from TRBV14 and TRBJ2-7, with TRBD1 identical over 9 bases. Germline V gene lookup returns CDR1 SGHDN and CDR2 FVKESK. The CDR3 contains 15 residues. V was pared by 4 bases and J by 2 bases, with 6 bases of the junction left unmatched. CDR3 sequence (DNA): TGTGCCAGCAGCCCAGGACAGGGGATCACCTACGAGCAGTACTTC. Its protein is CASSPGQGITYEQYF.

This clone appeared a single time. This sequence joins TRBV14 and TRBJ2-1, with no clear D. The V gene's germline CDR1 is SGHDN and CDR2 FVKESK. The CDR3 extends over 13 amino acids. The ends were cut back, 4 bases at V and 2 bases at J, with 6 bases in the middle. This chain's CDR3 is CASSLEAYNEQFF. CDR3 nucleotides: TGTGCCAGCAGCCTTGAAGCCTACAATGAGCAGTTCTTC.

V and J are TRBV7-2 and TRBJ2-2; TRBD2 agrees at 9 bases. V shed 3 bases and J 7 bases; nucleotides not matched to a gene: 6. The CDR3 length is 15 residues. CDR1 and CDR2 (germline): SGHTA, FQGNSA. The CDR3: CASSFSGSVGGELFF. DNA for the CDR3: TGTGCCAGCAGCTTTAGCGGGAGCGTCGGCGGGGAGCTGTTTTTT.

The V call is TRBV10-3, the J call TRBJ1-5, with D unclear. The germline V gene encodes CDR1 ENHRY and CDR2 SYGVKD. V was pared by 0 bases and J by 7 bases, with 13 bases between. The CDR3 totals 15 residues. The CDR3 nucleotides are TGTGCCATCAGTGAGTCAAACAGACGAGGGCAGCCCCAGCATTTT. It translates to CAISESNRRGQPQHF.

CDR3 coding DNA: TGCGCCAGCATGAGGGACAGCTATGGCTACACCTTC. Protein product: CASMRDSYGYTF. The V gene is TRBV10-2, the J gene TRBJ1-2; 7 positions match TRBD1. The ends lost 7 bases at V and 4 bases at J; junction bases unmatched: 3. This CDR3 has 12 residues. The germline CDR1 and CDR2 sequences are WSHSY and SAAADI.

This chain uses TRBV11-2 with TRBJ2-7, with D perhaps matching TRBD1 (6 bases). V was clipped by 6 bases and J by 0 bases, with 12 bases between them. The CDR3 has 14 amino acids. Germline CDR1 and CDR2: SGHAT and FQNNGV. CDR3 protein: CASRRTASSYEQYF. CDR3 bases: TGTGCCAGCAGGCGGACAGCGAGCTCCTACGAGCAGTACTTC.

This clone was seen only a few times. The chain combines TRBV6-1 with TRBJ1-2; TRBD1 agrees at 7 bases. The CDR3 extends over 16 amino acids. V gave up 2 bases and J gave up 0 bases; unmatched junction bases: 6. In germline, CDR1 is MNHNS, CDR2 SASEGT. Here the CDR3 DNA reads TGTGCCAGCAGTGAAAAGGGGGCTTACCCTAACTATGGCTACACCTTC. It codes for CASSEKGAYPNYGYTF.

The rearrangement joins TRBV6-5 to TRBJ1-2; D is ambiguous. The CDR3 is made up of 13 amino acids. V lost 8 bases, J lost 4 bases, and 14 bases lay in between. Germline lookup yields CDR1 MNHEY and CDR2 SVGAGI. CDR3 region: CASGPVVAYGYTF. CDR3 in DNA: TGTGCCAGCGGCCCCGTAGTTGCCTATGGCTACACCTTC.

Here the CDR3 DNA reads TGCAGCGCTGGTGAAGCTTTCTTT. Its protein product is CSAGEAFF. The chain is built from TRBV29-1 and TRBJ1-1; D gene unclear. The CDR3 consists of 8 residues. The V gene lost 7 bases and the J gene lost 7 bases, with 4 bases spanning the gap. CDR1 and CDR2 (germline): SQVTM, ANQGSEA.

The rearrangement links TRBV19 to TRBJ1-1; the match to TRBD1 covers 9 bases. This CDR3 has 20 amino acids. Germline assignment: CDR1 LNHDA and CDR2 SQIVND (reference sequence). V lost 8 bases, J lost 1 base, and 23 bases stayed unmatched. Here the CDR3 reads CASPNGVFDRGEFGNTEAFF. CDR3 nucleotides: TGTGCCAGTCCTAACGGGGTCTTTGACAGGGGGGAGTTTGGGAACACTGAAGCTTTCTTT.